These 6 T cell receptor beta chains were all obtained from the same sample, sequenced in a study of T cells after yellow fever vaccination. Using its own MiXCR run on the 5' RACE reads, TCRdb lists one record per CDR3 protein. Among fewer than 650,000 distinct CDR3 sequences listed, just over 20% were seen once. Sequenced here: PBMCs, sampled approximately 22 days after the first yellow fever vaccination. Receptors originate from a young man who received the YFV17D yellow fever vaccine.

There are a few counts of this clonotype. This rearrangement joins TRBV7-3 to TRBJ2-1; the match to TRBD2 covers 13 bases. Germline V gene sequence: CDR1 SGHTA, CDR2 FQGTGA. V dropped 4 bases and J dropped 9; count of bases not matched to a gene: 6. This CDR3 contains 15 residues. Written as DNA, the CDR3 is TGTGCCAGCAGCTCCGGACTAGCGGGGGCCGCTGAGCAGTTCTTC. It codes for CASSSGLAGAAEQFF. The variable domain in full, completed from reference TRBV7-3 and TRBJ2-1, reads GAGVSQTPSNKVTEKGKYVELRCDPISGHTALYWYRQSLGQGPEFLIYFQGTGAADDSGLPNDRFFAVRPEGSVSTLKIQRTERGDSAVYLCASSSGLAGAAEQFFGPGTRLTVL.

The rearrangement joins TRBV6-5 to TRBJ2-7, with no clear D. V was cut by 0 bases and J by 6 bases, with 15 bases left in between. Germline V gene sequence: CDR1 MNHEY, CDR2 SVGAGI. CDR3 size: 15 residues. In DNA, the CDR3 is TGTGCCAGCAGTTACTCGGATAACCTTTCAGGCGAGCAGTACTTC. Residues: CASSYSDNLSGEQYF.

The rearrangement uses TRBV29-1 and TRBJ1-6, with D tentatively TRBD1 (6 bases). Germline V CDR1 and CDR2: SQVTM, ANQGSEA. The CDR3 is 12 amino acids. V lost 7 bases, J lost 14 bases, and 18 bases lay in between. The CDR3 is CSAKGGDMSLHF. CDR3 DNA: TGCAGCGCAAAGGGGGGGGATATGTCCCTCCACTTT.

In this sample, this clonotype turned up a few times. This chain uses TRBV6-1 with TRBJ2-3; the match to TRBD2 covers 12 bases. CDR3 length equals 16 residues. Germline-derived CDR1 and CDR2 are MNHNS and SASEGT. Trimming at V came to 5 bases and at J to 5 bases, leaving 8 bases not matched to a gene. The CDR3 region is CASSPSGGGRQDTQYF. The CDR3, as DNA: TGTGCCAGCAGTCCTAGCGGGGGGGGGAGGCAAGATACGCAGTATTTT.

This clonotype was detected only a few times. The V call is TRBV19, the J call TRBJ1-1; TRBD1 aligns across 7 bases. CDR1 and CDR2 (germline): LNHDA, SQIVND (reference sequence). V shed 7 bases, J shed 1 base, and the junction held 6 bases outside the gene matches. This CDR3 has 14 residues. CDR3 coding DNA: TGTGCCAGTACAACAGGGGTGCGGAACACTGAAGCTTTCTTT. Encoded protein: CASTTGVRNTEAFF.

In this sample, this clonotype turned up many times. This chain joins TRBV3-1 and TRBJ1-4; D gene uncertain. This CDR3 comprises 14 residues. Trimming pared 2 bases from V and 7 bases from J, leaving 11 bases between. Looked up from germline, CDR1 is LGHDT and CDR2 is YNNKEL (reference sequence). CDR3 amino acids: CASSQNSNSEKLFF. The DNA for the CDR3 is TGTGCCAGCAGCCAAAACAGTAACAGTGAAAAACTGTTTTTT. Combining the CDR3 with reference TRBV3-1 and TRBJ1-4 gives the whole variable domain DTAVSQTPKYLVTQMGNDKSIKCEQNLGHDTMYWYKQDSKKFLKIMFSYNNKELIINETVPNRFSPKSPDKAHLNLHINSLELGDSAVYFCASSQNSNSEKLFFGSGTQLSVL.